Shown below are 19 T cell receptor beta chains from a single sample sequenced in a study of blood T cell repertoires in COVID-19. Sequenced by immunoSEQ multiplex PCR; TCRdb stores in-frame clones only, minus some. The data show about 260,000 clones, approximately 86% seen once. The sequenced material came from peripheral blood. The receptors derive from a human donor in a cohort sampled during active COVID-19.

V usage is TRBV7-9 and J usage is TRBJ2-7, with 7 bases identical to TRBD1. This CDR3 is built from 12 residues. Losses at the gene ends were 5 bases for V and 6 bases for J; bases not matched to a gene: 4. Germline CDR1 and CDR2: SEHNR and FQNEAQ (reference sequence). DNA of the CDR3: TGTGCCAGCAGCATAACAGGGGTCGAGCAGTACTTC. Translating gives CASSITGVEQYF.

The chain uses TRBV30 and TRBJ1-3, with D unclear. This CDR3 is built from 13 residues. The germline V gene encodes CDR1 GTSNPN and CDR2 SVGIG (reference sequence). V dropped 0 bases and J dropped 4 bases, with 7 bases sitting between them. The CDR3 region is CAWSVGFGNTIYF. As DNA, the CDR3 is TGTGCCTGGAGTGTCGGTTTCGGAAACACCATATATTTT.

V is TRBV9 and J is TRBJ2-1, with D tentatively TRBD2 (6 bases). Germline assignment: CDR1 SGDLS and CDR2 YYNGEE. This CDR3 has 16 residues. V was pared by 2 bases and J by 0 bases, with 12 bases between. CDR3 in DNA: TGTGCCAGCAGCGTGGGACTGGAGAGCTCCTACAATGAGCAGTTCTTC. It translates to CASSVGLESSYNEQFF.

The rearrangement joins TRBV4-2 to TRBJ1-4; possibly TRBD1 for D (6 bases). The CDR3 is 16 amino acids. From germline, CDR1 is LGHNA and CDR2 YNFKEQ. V gave up 5 bases and J gave up 2 bases, with 15 bases separating them. The CDR3 is CASSSTGGSTNEKLFF. The CDR3 region has the DNA TGTGCCAGCAGCTCAACGGGGGGCTCGACTAATGAAAAACTGTTTTTT.

The rearrangement uses TRBV12-3 or TRBV12-4 and TRBJ1-2; D remains ambiguous. CDR3 length: 11 residues. V dropped 4 bases and J dropped 3 bases, with 3 bases sitting between them. CDR3: CASSSYYGYTF. The CDR3 coding sequence is TGTGCCAGCAGTTCGTACTATGGCTACACCTTC.

The chain recombines TRBV6-6 with TRBJ2-1; TRBD2 is a possible D gene (7 bases). This CDR3 has 20 residues. Trimming took 6 bases from V and 0 from J, leaving 27 bases between them. Looked up from germline, CDR1 is MNHNY and CDR2 is SVGAGI (reference sequence). CDR3 residues: CASSAWGGFTSASSYNEQFF. The CDR3 nucleotides are TGTGCCAGCAGCGCCTGGGGGGGCTTTACTAGCGCGAGCTCCTACAATGAGCAGTTCTTC.

This clone has just one count. This chain joins TRBV14 and TRBJ2-5, with a possible D match to TRBD1 (6 bases). CDR1 and CDR2 from the germline V gene are SGHDN and FVKESK. V lost 1 base and J 5 bases, leaving 14 bases between the germline ends. The CDR3 has 15 amino acids. The CDR3 here is CASSQGQARGETQYF. DNA for the CDR3: TGTGCCAGCAGCCAAGGGCAGGCAAGGGGGGAGACCCAGTACTTC. Looking up the rest from reference TRBV14 and TRBJ2-5 gives the full variable domain: EAGVTQFPSHSVIEKGQTVTLRCDPISGHDNLYWYRRVMGKEIKFLLHFVKESKQDESGMPNNRFLAERTGGTYSTLKVQPAELEDSGVYFCASSQGQARGETQYFGPGTRLLVL.

This sequence joins TRBV11-2 and TRBJ2-7, with D possibly TRBD2 on 5 matching bases. CDR3 length: 14 amino acids. Germline lookup yields CDR1 SGHAT and CDR2 FQNNGV. Between the trimmed V and J ends, which lost 7 bases and 1 base, there was a span of 14 bases. CDR3 nucleotide sequence: TGTGCCAGCACTTCCGAGGGCCAGTCCTACGAGCAGTACTTC. Amino acid sequence: CASTSEGQSYEQYF.

The J gene is TRBJ1-1, the V gene TRBV11-1, with TRBD1 as a possible D gene (5 bases). The germline V gene has CDR1 SGHAT and CDR2 FQDESV (reference sequence). The CDR3 sequence is 14 residues long. Trimming took off 5 bases at V and 4 bases at J, with 14 bases between the two ends. The CDR3 DNA is TGTGCCAGCAGCCATATCAGCAGGGCCACTGAAGCTTTCTTT. Amino acids: CASSHISRATEAFF. Filled out from reference TRBV11-1 and TRBJ1-1, the complete variable domain reads EAEVAQSPRYKITEKSQAVAFWCDPISGHATLYWYRQILGQGPELLVQFQDESVVDDSQLPKDRFSAERLKGVDSTLKIQPAELGDSAMYLCASSHISRATEAFFGQGTRLTVV.

The J gene is TRBJ1-2, the V gene TRBV7-2; no definite D call. Trimming shortened V by 2 bases and J by 2 bases, and 6 bases separated the two germline ends. The CDR3 length is 13 residues. Germline V gene lookup returns CDR1 SGHTA and CDR2 FQGNSA. In DNA form, the CDR3 reads TGTGCCAGCAGCTTATCTGTAAACTATGGCTACACCTTC. Residues: CASSLSVNYGYTF.

The chain is built from TRBV19 and TRBJ2-6, with a weak D call TRBD1 (5 bases). CDR1 is LNHDA, CDR2 SQIVND, per germline (reference sequence). With 10 bases removed from V and 0 bases from J, the gap between germline ends came to 22 bases. This CDR3 spans 18 amino acids. The CDR3 region has the DNA TGTGCCACTCCCGAAGGGGTGCCTGGGTGCTCTGGGGCCAACGTCCTGACTTTC. This codes for CATPEGVPGCSGANVLTF.

The table lists this clone with a count of one. CDR3: CASSPRPGGSYEQYF. The CDR3 DNA is TGTGCCAGCAGTCCCCGTCCCGGGGGCTCCTACGAGCAGTACTTC. This chain links TRBV27 with TRBJ2-7, with D tentatively TRBD2 (6 bases). The V end lost 5 bases, the J end lost 0 bases, and 14 bases lay between the germline ends. The CDR3 consists of 15 residues. CDR1 and CDR2 (germline): MNHEY, SMNVEV (reference sequence).

The rearrangement links TRBV6-5 to TRBJ2-2, with D possibly matching TRBD1 (6 bases). The CDR3 extends over 15 amino acids. V was pared by 1 base and J by 5 bases, with 11 bases between. Germline V CDR1 and CDR2: MNHEY, SVGAGI. The CDR3 reads CASSYYGQTTGELFF. CDR3 sequence (DNA): TGTGCCAGCAGTTACTACGGACAGACTACCGGGGAGCTGTTTTTT.

This chain connects TRBV27 to TRBJ2-7, with TRBD1 identical over 12 bases. CDR3 length: 15 amino acids. Per germline, CDR1 MNHEY and CDR2 SMNVEV (reference sequence). After removal of 5 bases from V and 4 bases from J, the junction contained 6 bases not matched to a gene. The CDR3 region is CASSPGTGGLYEQYF. The CDR3 nucleotides are TGTGCCAGCAGTCCGGGGACAGGGGGCTTGTACGAGCAGTACTTC.

This rearrangement joins TRBV2 to TRBJ1-5; D gene uncertain. V shed 6 bases and J shed 5 bases, with 14 bases lying between them. Germline V gene lookup returns CDR1 SNHLY and CDR2 FYNNEI. This CDR3 contains 14 residues. The CDR3 region has the DNA TGTGCCAGCAGCCTCGAGGACGGGGATCAGCCCCAGCATTTT. Residues: CASSLEDGDQPQHF.

The V and J genes are TRBV30 and TRBJ1-2, with no clear D. Per the germline V gene, CDR1 is GTSNPN and CDR2 is SVGIG (reference sequence). V gave up 1 base and J gave up 4 bases, with 4 bases separating them. CDR3 length equals 11 residues. CDR3 in amino acids: CAWSDRYGYTF. The CDR3 bases are TGTGCCTGGAGTGATCGCTATGGCTACACCTTC.

This chain joins TRBV30 and TRBJ2-7; 7 bases match TRBD2. The germline gives CDR1 GTSNPN, CDR2 SVGIG (reference sequence). This CDR3 region has 14 residues. V shed 2 bases and J 6 bases; nucleotides not matched to a gene: 10. The CDR3 nucleotides are TGTGCCTGGAGTACCCGGACTAGGGGAGGCGAGCAGTACTTC. As protein: CAWSTRTRGGEQYF.

This chain connects TRBV4-2 to TRBJ2-3; 11 nucleotides agree with TRBD2. Germline-derived CDR1 and CDR2 are LGHNA and YNFKEQ. CDR3 length: 19 residues. The V gene end was trimmed by 5 bases and the J gene end by 0 bases; junction bases not matched to a gene: 13. Here the CDR3 reads CASSSFRVRLAGSTDTQYF. CDR3 DNA: TGTGCCAGCAGCTCCTTCAGGGTGCGACTAGCGGGGAGCACAGATACGCAGTATTTT.

This clone was picked up one time. This rearrangement joins TRBV7-9 to TRBJ1-6; 7 nucleotides match TRBD1. V shed 3 bases and J 9 bases; nucleotides not matched to a gene: 8. The germline V gene encodes CDR1 SEHNR and CDR2 FQNEAQ (reference sequence). CDR3 length equals 15 residues. Written as DNA, the CDR3 is TGTGCCAGCAGCTTTGGTAAGGGGGCGGTTTCACCCCTCCACTTT. It is translated as CASSFGKGAVSPLHF.